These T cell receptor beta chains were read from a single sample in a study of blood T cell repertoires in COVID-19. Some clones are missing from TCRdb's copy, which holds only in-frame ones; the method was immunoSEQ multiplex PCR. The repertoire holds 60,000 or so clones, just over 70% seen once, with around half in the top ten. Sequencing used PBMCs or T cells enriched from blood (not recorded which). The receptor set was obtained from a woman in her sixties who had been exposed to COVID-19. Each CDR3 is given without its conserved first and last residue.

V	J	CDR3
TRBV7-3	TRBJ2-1	ASSFYTPGLAGKNEQF
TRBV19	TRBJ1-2	ASSLDRGTYGYT
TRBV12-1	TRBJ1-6	ASSFTGGSYNSPLH
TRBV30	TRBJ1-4	AWSRQGLNEKLF
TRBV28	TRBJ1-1	ASSFRVPGNTEAF
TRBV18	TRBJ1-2	ASSPSGQRGYT
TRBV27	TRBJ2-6	ASSPRTVLRDSGANVLT
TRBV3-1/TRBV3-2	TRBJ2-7	ASSQFQSVRGEQY
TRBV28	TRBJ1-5	AVRAGLKDQPQH
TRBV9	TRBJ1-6	ASSVEQGSTPLH